The 27 T cell receptor beta chains presented below share a single source sample, sequenced in a study of cytomegalovirus exposure and HLA in healthy donors. PCR used 60 Vbeta primers and 13 Jbeta primers. Clones were sequenced by immunoSEQ multiplex PCR, and TCRdb holds only the in-frame ones, with some missing. The repertoire includes tens of thousands of clones, approximately 79% of them detected once, and roughly an eighth sits in the top ten. Sequencing input: PBMCs. These receptors all stem from a woman in her 40s in good health and CMV-seropositive.

This clone has only a few counts. The chain is built from TRBV15 and TRBJ2-6; possible D gene TRBD2, 5 bases. The V end was cut by 5 bases, the J end by 0 bases, with 11 bases between. Germline V gives CDR1 LNHNV, CDR2 YYDKDF (reference sequence). The CDR3 is 16 residues long. CDR3 residues: CATSGDRGSGANVLTF. The CDR3 nucleotides read TGTGCCACCAGCGGGGATCGGGGCTCTGGGGCCAACGTCCTGACTTTC. Full variable domain (rest looked up from reference TRBV15 and TRBJ2-6): DAMVIQNPRYQVTQFGKPVTLSCSQTLNHNVMYWYQQKSSQAPKLLFHYYDKDFNNEADTPDNFQSRRPNTSFCFLDIRSPGLGDTAMYLCATSGDRGSGANVLTFGAGSRLTVL.

V and J are TRBV4-1 and TRBJ1-2; tentative D call: TRBD1 (5 bases). Germline V CDR1 and CDR2: MGHRA, YSYEKL. Trimming took off 4 bases at V and 2 bases at J, with 8 bases between the two ends. This CDR3 spans 13 amino acids. The CDR3 DNA reads as TGCGCCAGCAGCCCGGGACTGAACTATGGCTACACCTTC. Translating it yields CASSPGLNYGYTF.

The chain carries TRBV7-7 and TRBJ2-5; D may be TRBD2 (5 bases). The CDR3 runs 14 residues. From germline, CDR1 is SSHAT and CDR2 FNYEAQ (reference sequence). This CDR3 reads CASELGSRRETQYF. The CDR3 DNA reads TGTGCTAGCGAACTAGGGTCCCGGAGGGAGACCCAGTACTTC.

V and J are TRBV11-3 and TRBJ1-1; D remains ambiguous. The length of the CDR3 is 13 residues. Germline-derived CDR1 and CDR2 are SGHNT and YENEEA. V lost 4 bases and J lost 1, with 7 bases in between. This chain's CDR3 is CASSSGGNTEAFF. The CDR3 region has the DNA TGTGCCAGCAGCTCGGGAGGGAACACTGAAGCTTTCTTT.

This clone was seen more than once but under ten times. The V call is TRBV5-8, the J call TRBJ1-2; a weak D match, TRBD1 (6 bases). This CDR3 contains 12 residues. Trimming left V 4 bases short and J 7 bases short, with 11 bases between. Germline V gene sequence: CDR1 SGHTS, CDR2 YDEGEE. CDR3 nucleotide sequence: TGTGCCAGCAGCCGGGACACTTTTGGCTACACCTTC. Translated: CASSRDTFGYTF.

This chain joins TRBV29-1 and TRBJ1-1, with a tentative D call TRBD1 (5 bases). CDR3 length: 13 residues. Trimming cost V 4 bases and J 4 bases, with 13 bases left between them. Germline V lookup: CDR1 SQVTM, CDR2 ANQGSEA. The CDR3 reads CSVGGDESTEAFF. Here the CDR3 DNA reads TGCAGCGTTGGGGGGGACGAGTCCACTGAAGCTTTCTTT.

Here the CDR3 reads CSVAGGRAGNEQFF. DNA for the CDR3: TGCAGCGTTGCGGGGGGCCGAGCAGGCAATGAGCAGTTCTTC. This chain joins TRBV29-1 and TRBJ2-1; maybe TRBD2 (7 bases). Trimming shortened V by 4 bases and J by 6 bases, and 16 bases separated the two germline ends. Germline-derived CDR1 and CDR2 are SQVTM and ANQGSEA. The CDR3 is made up of 14 amino acids.

The table lists this clone with a few counts. The chain recombines TRBV5-4 with TRBJ1-1; TRBD1 agrees at 8 bases. V dropped 9 bases and J dropped 5; count of bases not matched to a gene: 12. CDR1 and CDR2 from the germline V gene are SGHNT and YYREEE (reference sequence). The CDR3 is made up of 14 amino acids. The CDR3 spells CATRAQGVRTEAFF. In DNA form, the CDR3 reads TGTGCCACCCGAGCACAGGGGGTAAGGACTGAAGCTTTCTTT.

The chain recombines TRBV29-1 with TRBJ1-3; 7 bases fit TRBD1. V lost 1 base to trimming and J lost 0 bases; unmatched junction nucleotides: 6. This CDR3 has 16 residues. Germline-derived CDR1 and CDR2 are SQVTM and ANQGSEA. CDR3 DNA sequence: TGCAGCGTTGAAGGGGACAGCTCGAGCTCTGGAAACACCATATATTTT. It codes for CSVEGDSSSSGNTIYF.

The chain couples TRBV9 to TRBJ2-1, with TRBD2 matching over 8 bases. The germline V gene has CDR1 SGDLS and CDR2 YYNGEE. The V and J ends lost 4 bases and 6 bases, in that order; junction bases with no gene match: 6. The CDR3 is 14 amino acids. In DNA, the CDR3 is TGTGCCAGCAGCCCCGCGGGGGGCCCCAATGAGCAGTTCTTC. It yields the protein CASSPAGGPNEQFF.

The genes are TRBV30 and TRBJ1-1, with TRBD1 as a possible D gene (6 bases). Germline CDR1 reads GTSNPN; CDR2 reads SVGIG (reference sequence). There are 13 residues in the CDR3. V lost 3 bases, J lost 4 bases, and 12 bases lay in between. The CDR3 is CAWSDLGGTEAFF. As DNA, the CDR3 is TGTGCCTGGAGCGATCTAGGGGGCACTGAAGCTTTCTTT.

The chain couples TRBV18 to TRBJ2-3; D possibly corresponds to TRBD2 (7 bases). The CDR3 runs to 17 residues. V dropped 3 bases and J dropped 2 bases, with 18 bases sitting between them. Germline V CDR1 and CDR2: KGHSH, LQKENI. The CDR3 sequence: CASSPGWRGPFTDTQYF. In DNA form, the CDR3 reads TGTGCCAGCTCACCCGGATGGCGGGGGCCATTCACAGATACGCAGTATTTT.

The rearrangement links TRBV2 to TRBJ1-1; unclear D gene. Trimming removed 9 bases from V and 5 bases from J, with 13 bases in between. The CDR3 covers 12 residues. CDR1 is SNHLY, CDR2 FYNNEI, per germline. CDR3 DNA sequence: TGTGCCAGGCGTGGGGAGGGAACTGAAGCTTTCTTT. Protein sequence: CARRGEGTEAFF.

This chain uses TRBV6-5 with TRBJ2-1, with 10 bases matching TRBD2. V was clipped by 7 bases and J by 10 bases; unmatched bases: 13. This CDR3 spans 15 amino acids. Germline V gene data show CDR1 as MNHEY and CDR2 as SVGAGI. This CDR3 reads CASTPRGSGGAEQFF. In DNA form, the CDR3 reads TGTGCCAGCACCCCCCGGGGGAGCGGGGGGGCAGAGCAGTTCTTC.

The J gene is TRBJ2-5, the V gene TRBV5-6, with no clear D. The V end lost 1 base, the J end lost 4 bases, and 2 bases lay between the germline ends. CDR3 length: 11 amino acids. CDR1 SGHDT and CDR2 YYEEEE come from the germline V gene. CDR3 protein: CASSLRETQYF. In DNA, the CDR3 is TGTGCCAGCAGCTTGCGAGAGACCCAGTACTTC. Filled out from reference TRBV5-6 and TRBJ2-5, the complete variable domain reads DAGVTQSPTHLIKTRGQQVTLRCSPKSGHDTVSWYQQALGQGPQFIFQYYEEEERQRGNFPDRFSGHQFPNYSSELNVNALLLGDSALYLCASSLRETQYFGPGTRLLVL.

The gene calls are TRBV10-3 and TRBJ1-6, with 7 positions matching TRBD1. Trimming at V came to 4 bases and at J to 10 bases, leaving 10 bases not matched to a gene. The CDR3 has 15 residues. Per germline, CDR1 ENHRY and CDR2 SYGVKD. The CDR3 loop is CAISGMRRGGSPLHF. The CDR3 bases are TGTGCCATCAGTGGGATGAGGAGAGGGGGCTCACCCCTCCACTTT.

The gene calls are TRBV19 and TRBJ1-1; D may be TRBD1 (5 bases). The CDR3 covers 18 residues. Trimming left V 1 base short and J 3 bases short, with 21 bases between. Per germline, CDR1 LNHDA and CDR2 SQIVND (reference sequence). The chain's CDR3 is CASSIVRAGFSPYTEAFF. The CDR3 coding sequence is TGTGCCAGTAGTATAGTCAGGGCTGGTTTTAGTCCTTACACTGAAGCTTTCTTT.

The rearrangement uses TRBV4-2 and TRBJ1-1; D possibly corresponds to TRBD1 (5 bases). The CDR3 extends over 15 amino acids. Trimming stripped 0 bases from V and 3 bases from J, with 11 bases between. Germline V gives CDR1 LGHNA, CDR2 YNFKEQ. This chain's CDR3 is CASSQDLTGYTEAFF. CDR3 bases: TGTGCCAGCAGCCAAGATTTAACAGGATACACTGAAGCTTTCTTT.

This rearrangement joins TRBV11-2 to TRBJ2-5; 11 bases are shared with TRBD2. Germline values: CDR1 SGHAT, CDR2 FQNNGV. This CDR3 region has 16 residues. Trimming cost V 4 bases and J 6 bases; bases outside gene matches: 10. The CDR3 coding sequence is TGTGCCAGCAGCTCACTAGCGGGGGCGCCGGGGAAGACCCAGTACTTC. Translating it yields CASSSLAGAPGKTQYF.

This rearrangement joins TRBV9 to TRBJ2-2; D gene unclear. The length of the CDR3 is 15 residues. V lost 0 bases to trimming and J lost 7 bases, with 13 bases between them. Germline V gene lookup returns CDR1 SGDLS and CDR2 YYNGEE. The CDR3 nucleotides read TGTGCCAGCAGCGTAGATAACTCACGAAACGGGGAGCTGTTTTTT. Encoded protein: CASSVDNSRNGELFF.

The chain is built from TRBV5-4 and TRBJ2-7; TRBD1 matches 10 bases. The CDR3 contains 15 residues. Germline CDR1 reads SGHNT; CDR2 reads YYREEE (reference sequence). With 1 base clipped from V and 2 bases from J, the junction kept 3 bases outside the gene matches. The CDR3, as DNA: TGTGCCAGCAGCTTGAGGACAGGGGGAACCTACGAGCAGTACTTC. This encodes CASSLRTGGTYEQYF.

J is TRBJ1-1 and V is TRBV11-2; maybe TRBD1 (6 bases). Looked up from germline, CDR1 is SGHAT and CDR2 is FQNNGV. Between the trimmed V and J ends, which lost 3 bases and 0 bases, there was a span of 14 bases. The CDR3 has 16 amino acids. The CDR3 bases are TGTGCCAGCAGCTTGCAGGGGACGAGGATGAACACTGAAGCTTTCTTT. Amino acid sequence: CASSLQGTRMNTEAFF.

The J gene is TRBJ2-1, the V gene TRBV6-1, with TRBD1 identical over 7 bases. V shed 4 bases, J shed 10 bases, and the junction held 16 bases outside the gene matches. Germline V gives CDR1 MNHNS, CDR2 SASEGT. The CDR3 totals 16 residues. The CDR3 reads CASSVLSGQTLREQFF. The CDR3 coding sequence is TGTGCCAGCAGTGTTTTATCGGGACAGACCCTACGGGAGCAGTTCTTC.

This clone has just a few counts. The chain employs TRBV6-5 and TRBJ2-5, with 7 bases matching TRBD2. CDR1 and CDR2 from the germline V gene are MNHEY and SVGAGI. This CDR3 contains 16 residues. Germline trimming cut 0 bases from V and 1 base from J; bases unmatched to any gene: 5. Here the CDR3 DNA reads TGTGCCAGCAGTTACTCGGGGAGGGGAGGCCAAGAGACCCAGTACTTC. Protein sequence: CASSYSGRGGQETQYF.

This chain joins TRBV4-1 and TRBJ2-5, with 7 bases aligning to TRBD2. V was clipped by 1 base and J by 2 bases; unmatched bases: 10. Germline CDR1 reads MGHRA; CDR2 reads YSYEKL. The CDR3 is made up of 17 amino acids. This chain's CDR3 is CASSQGIFSGPQETQYF. In nucleotides, the CDR3 is TGCGCCAGCAGCCAAGGCATCTTTAGCGGGCCTCAAGAGACCCAGTACTTC.

The V gene is TRBV2, the J gene TRBJ2-3; D uncertain. The V end was cut by 2 bases, the J end by 2 bases, with 5 bases between. This CDR3 has 13 amino acids. Looked up from germline, CDR1 is SNHLY and CDR2 is FYNNEI. DNA of the CDR3: TGTGCCAGCAGTGAACCCTTCACAGATACGCAGTATTTT. Amino acid sequence: CASSEPFTDTQYF.

This clone occurred a few times. The chain has TRBV5-1 and TRBJ1-4, with TRBD1 matching over 7 bases. After removal of 4 bases from V and 4 bases from J, the junction contained 4 bases not matched to a gene. This CDR3 has 14 residues. The germline V gene has CDR1 SGHRS and CDR2 YFSETQ. The CDR3 reads CASSQNRGNEKLFF. Written as DNA, the CDR3 is TGCGCCAGCAGCCAGAACAGGGGTAATGAAAAACTGTTTTTT.